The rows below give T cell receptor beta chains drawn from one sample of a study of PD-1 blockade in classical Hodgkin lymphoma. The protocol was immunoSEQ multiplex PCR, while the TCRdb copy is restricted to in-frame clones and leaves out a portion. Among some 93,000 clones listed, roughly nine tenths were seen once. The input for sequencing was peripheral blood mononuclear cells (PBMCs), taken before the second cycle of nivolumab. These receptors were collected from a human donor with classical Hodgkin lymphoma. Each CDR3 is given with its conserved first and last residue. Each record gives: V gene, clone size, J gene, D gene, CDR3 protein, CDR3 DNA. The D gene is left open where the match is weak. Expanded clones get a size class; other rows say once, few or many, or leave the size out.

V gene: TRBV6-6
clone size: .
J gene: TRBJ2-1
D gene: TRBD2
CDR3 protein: CASSHPPGRDYNEQFF
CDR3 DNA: TGTGCCAGCAGCCACCCCCCTGGGAGGGACTACAATGAGCAGTTCTTC

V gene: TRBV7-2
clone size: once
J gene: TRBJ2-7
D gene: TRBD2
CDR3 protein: CASSETSGSSYEQYF
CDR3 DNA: TGTGCCAGCAGCGAGACTAGCGGGAGTTCCTACGAGCAGTACTTC

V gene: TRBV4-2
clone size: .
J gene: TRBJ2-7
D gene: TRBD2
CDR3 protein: CASSQELAGNYEQYF
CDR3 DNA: TGTGCCAGCAGCCAAGAACTAGCGGGGAACTACGAGCAGTACTTC

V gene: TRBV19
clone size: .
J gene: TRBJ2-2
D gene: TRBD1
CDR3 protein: CASSNRQGGSSGELFF
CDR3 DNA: TGTGCCAGTAGCAACCGACAGGGGGGTAGTTCCGGGGAGCTGTTTTTT

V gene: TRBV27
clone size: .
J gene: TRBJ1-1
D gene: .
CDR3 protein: CASLSNPGGGEAFF
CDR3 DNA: TGTGCCAGCCTTTCCAATCCGGGGGGGGGTGAAGCTTTCTTT

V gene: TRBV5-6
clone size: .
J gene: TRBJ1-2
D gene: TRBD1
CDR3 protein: CASSLGMGQAAYGYTF
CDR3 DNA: TGTGCCAGCAGCTTGGGCATGGGACAGGCGGCCTATGGCTACACCTTC

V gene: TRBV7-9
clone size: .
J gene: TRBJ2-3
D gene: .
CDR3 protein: CASSPFGSGSTDTQYF
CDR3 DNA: TGTGCCAGCAGCCCCTTCGGGTCAGGGAGCACAGATACGCAGTATTTT

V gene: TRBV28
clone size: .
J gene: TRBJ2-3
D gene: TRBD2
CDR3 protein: CASSGLAGSTDTQYF
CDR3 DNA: TGTGCCAGCAGTGGACTAGCGGGGAGCACAGATACGCAGTATTTT

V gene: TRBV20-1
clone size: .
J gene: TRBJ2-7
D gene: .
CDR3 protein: CSARVTKEQYF
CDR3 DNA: TGCAGTGCTAGAGTGACAAAGGAGCAGTACTTC

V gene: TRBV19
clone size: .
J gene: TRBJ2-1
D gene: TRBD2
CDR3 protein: CASSASGSSYNEQFF
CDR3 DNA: TGTGCCAGTAGTGCGAGCGGGAGCTCCTACAATGAGCAGTTCTTC

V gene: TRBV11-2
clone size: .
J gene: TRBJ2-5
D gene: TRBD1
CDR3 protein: CASSPRDRGSIETQYF
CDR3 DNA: TGTGCCAGCAGCCCCCGGGACAGGGGGTCGATAGAGACCCAGTACTTC

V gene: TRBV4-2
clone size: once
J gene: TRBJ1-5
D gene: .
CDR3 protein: CASSQDSLGPQHF
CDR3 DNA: TGTGCCAGCAGCCAAGACTCTTTGGGGCCCCAGCATTTT

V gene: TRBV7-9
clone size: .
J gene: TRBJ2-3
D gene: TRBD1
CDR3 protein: CASRLQGITDTQYF
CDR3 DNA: TGTGCCAGCAGACTACAGGGGATCACAGATACGCAGTATTTT

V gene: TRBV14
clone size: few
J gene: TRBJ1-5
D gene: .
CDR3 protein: CASSGRRDGPQHF
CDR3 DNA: TGTGCCAGCAGCGGCCGGCGGGACGGGCCCCAGCATTTT

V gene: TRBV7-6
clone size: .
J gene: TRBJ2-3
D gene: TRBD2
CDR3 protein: CASSSRLAGVTDTQYF
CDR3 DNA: TGTGCCAGCAGCTCCCGACTAGCGGGAGTTACAGATACGCAGTATTTT

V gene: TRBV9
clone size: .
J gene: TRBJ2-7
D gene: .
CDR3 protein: CASSVGDYGNYEQYF
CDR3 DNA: TGTGCCAGCAGCGTCGGAGATTACGGGAATTACGAGCAGTACTTC

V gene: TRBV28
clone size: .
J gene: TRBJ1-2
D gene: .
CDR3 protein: CASSNVNYGYTF
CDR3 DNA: TGTGCCAGCAGTAACGTAAACTATGGCTACACCTTC

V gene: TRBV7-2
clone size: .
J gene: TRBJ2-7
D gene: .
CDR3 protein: CASSFAISSYEQYF
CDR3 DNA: TGTGCCAGCAGCTTTGCCATAAGCTCCTACGAGCAGTACTTC

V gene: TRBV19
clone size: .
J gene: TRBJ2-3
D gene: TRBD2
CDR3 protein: CASGLAGGRTDTQYF
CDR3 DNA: TGTGCCAGTGGTTTAGCGGGGGGGCGGACAGATACGCAGTATTTT

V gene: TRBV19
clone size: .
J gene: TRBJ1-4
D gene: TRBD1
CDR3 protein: CASSFWTGGNEKLFF
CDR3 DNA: TGTGCCAGTAGTTTTTGGACAGGGGGTAATGAAAAACTGTTTTTT

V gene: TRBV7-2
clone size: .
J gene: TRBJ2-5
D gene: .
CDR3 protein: CASSLGGRETQYF
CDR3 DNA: TGTGCCAGCAGTCTAGGGGGGAGGGAGACCCAGTACTTC

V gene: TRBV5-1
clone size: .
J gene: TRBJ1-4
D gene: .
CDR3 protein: CASSDYFTTNEKLFF
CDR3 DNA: TGCGCCAGCAGCGATTATTTCACAACTAATGAAAAACTGTTTTTT

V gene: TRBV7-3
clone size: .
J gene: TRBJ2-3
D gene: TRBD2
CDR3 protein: CASSPEPGGFDTQYF
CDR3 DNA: TGTGCCAGCAGCCCCGAACCCGGGGGGTTCGATACGCAGTATTTT

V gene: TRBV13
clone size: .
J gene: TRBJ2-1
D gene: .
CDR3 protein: CASSLGRTELPYNEQFF
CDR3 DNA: TGTGCCAGCAGCTTAGGTCGGACAGAACTTCCCTACAATGAGCAGTTCTTC

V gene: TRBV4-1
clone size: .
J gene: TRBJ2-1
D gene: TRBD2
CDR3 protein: CASSSGTSGIYEQFF
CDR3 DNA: TGCGCCAGCAGCTCCGGGACTAGCGGGATCTATGAGCAGTTCTTC

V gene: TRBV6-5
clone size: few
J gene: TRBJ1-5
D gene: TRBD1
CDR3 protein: CASSQQGTGQPQHF
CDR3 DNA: TGTGCCAGCAGTCAACAGGGGACGGGGCAGCCCCAGCATTTT

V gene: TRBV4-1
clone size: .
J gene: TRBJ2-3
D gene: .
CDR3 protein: CASSQVQGLQLGTDTQYF
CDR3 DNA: TGCGCCAGCAGCCAAGTTCAAGGGCTCCAACTAGGCACAGATACGCAGTATTTT

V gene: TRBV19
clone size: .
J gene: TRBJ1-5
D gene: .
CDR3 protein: CASTAVPGSNQPQHF
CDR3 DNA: TGTGCCAGTACCGCGGTCCCAGGGAGCAATCAGCCCCAGCATTTT

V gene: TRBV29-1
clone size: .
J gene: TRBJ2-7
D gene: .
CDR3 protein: CSAITFSRTDEQYF
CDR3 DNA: TGCAGCGCCATCACGTTTTCCCGTACGGACGAGCAGTACTTC

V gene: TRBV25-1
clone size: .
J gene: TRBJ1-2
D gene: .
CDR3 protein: CASSDGLIYGYTF
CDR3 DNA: TGTGCCAGCAGTGACGGCCTCATCTATGGCTACACCTTC

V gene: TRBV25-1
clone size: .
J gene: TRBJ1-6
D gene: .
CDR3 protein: CASRAAGSYNSPLHF
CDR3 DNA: TGTGCCAGCAGAGCCGCTGGCTCCTATAATTCACCCCTCCACTTT

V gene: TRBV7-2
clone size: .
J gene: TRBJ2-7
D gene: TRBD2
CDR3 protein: CASSLGGLASYEQYF
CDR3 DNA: TGTGCCAGCAGCTTAGGCGGACTAGCCTCCTACGAGCAGTACTTC

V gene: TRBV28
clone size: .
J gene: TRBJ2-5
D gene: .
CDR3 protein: CASSPLGTGSFQETQYF
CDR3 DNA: TGTGCCAGCAGTCCCTTAGGCACCGGGTCTTTTCAAGAGACCCAGTACTTC

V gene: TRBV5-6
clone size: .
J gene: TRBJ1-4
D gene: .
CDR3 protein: CASSLGRREKLFF
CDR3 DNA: TGTGCCAGCAGCTTGGGACGTCGGGAAAAACTGTTTTTT

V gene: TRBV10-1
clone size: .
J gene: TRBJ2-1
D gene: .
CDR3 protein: CASSSAYNEQFF
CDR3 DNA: TGCGCCAGCAGTTCAGCCTACAATGAGCAGTTCTTC

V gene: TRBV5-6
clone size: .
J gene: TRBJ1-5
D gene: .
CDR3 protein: CASSPSGQALGQPQHF
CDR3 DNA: TGTGCCAGCAGCCCGTCGGGACAAGCACTCGGGCAGCCCCAGCATTTT

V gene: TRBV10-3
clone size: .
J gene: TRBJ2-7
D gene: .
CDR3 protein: CAISESKGRNEQYF
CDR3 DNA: TGTGCCATCAGTGAGTCTAAGGGTAGGAACGAGCAGTACTTC

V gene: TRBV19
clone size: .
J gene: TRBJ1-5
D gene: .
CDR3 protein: CASSPGTRSNQPQHF
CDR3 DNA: TGTGCCAGTAGTCCGGGGACTAGAAGCAATCAGCCCCAGCATTTT

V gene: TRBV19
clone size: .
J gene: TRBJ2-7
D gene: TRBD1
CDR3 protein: CASSIRGQDYEQYF
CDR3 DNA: TGTGCCAGTAGTATCCGAGGACAGGACTACGAGCAGTACTTC

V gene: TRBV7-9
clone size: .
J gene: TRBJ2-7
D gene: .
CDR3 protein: CASSLSSVYEQYF
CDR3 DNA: TGTGCCAGCAGCTTAAGTTCGGTCTACGAGCAGTACTTC

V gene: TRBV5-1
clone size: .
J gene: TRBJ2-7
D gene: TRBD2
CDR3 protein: CASSSTSPGLAGGHPYF
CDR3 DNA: TGCGCCAGCAGCTCGACCTCTCCGGGACTAGCGGGAGGTCACCCGTACTTC

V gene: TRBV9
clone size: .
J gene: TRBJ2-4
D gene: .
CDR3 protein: CASSSGFSGIQYF
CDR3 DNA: TGTGCCAGCAGTAGTGGGTTCAGTGGGATTCAGTACTTC

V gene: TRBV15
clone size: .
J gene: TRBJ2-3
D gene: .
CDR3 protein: CATGGSSSVTDTQYF
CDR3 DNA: TGTGCCACCGGGGGGAGTAGCTCCGTCACAGATACGCAGTATTTT

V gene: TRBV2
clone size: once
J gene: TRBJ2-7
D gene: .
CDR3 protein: CASIPPTETSYEQYF
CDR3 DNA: TGTGCCAGCATACCACCAACCGAGACCTCCTACGAGCAGTACTTC